This T cell receptor beta chain was identified during a study of cytomegalovirus exposure and HLA in healthy donors. The table lists this clone with a few counts. PCR involved 60 Vbeta and 13 Jbeta primers. Method: immunoSEQ multiplex PCR; TCRdb's copy keeps in-frame clones and lacks some. This sample has approximately 53,000 clones, with roughly four fifths found just once. The germline CDR1 and CDR2 sequences are SQVTM and ANQGSEA. The CDR3 contains 13 residues. Trimming stripped 3 bases from V and 6 bases from J, with 14 bases between. The clonotype was recovered from a woman in her 40s in good health and CMV-seropositive. The sample was PBMCs. The rearrangement joins TRBV29-1 to TRBJ1-2; no reliable D call. CDR3: CSVDGEVLDGYTF. The CDR3 DNA is TGCAGCGTTGATGGTGAGGTTTTGGATGGCTACACCTTC.